The rows below give T cell receptor beta chains drawn from one sample of a study of shared clonotypes between healthy human individuals. Sequenced by immunoSEQ multiplex PCR; TCRdb stores in-frame clones only, minus some. The sample includes some 1,600,000 clones, approximately 98% of them seen just once. The sequencing input was naive CD4+ T cells sorted from blood. The receptor source for this set is a man aged 25-45 years in good health. Both conserved end residues are part of each CDR3.

CDR3: CSVGRTGLARGDEQFF
length: 16
V: TRBV29-1

CDR3: CASSSQGNTEAFF
length: 13
V: TRBV6-6

CDR3: CASRARTSGLSYEQYF
length: 16
V: TRBV28

CDR3: CASSLERAGSSYEQYF
length: 16
V: TRBV5-1

CDR3: CASATYTGELFF
length: 12
V: TRBV25-1

CDR3: CAISEGPTAYEQYF
length: 14
V: TRBV10-3

CDR3: CATSRGTGAYEQYF
length: 14
V: TRBV15

CDR3: CASSFGGGPVNEQFF
length: 15
V: TRBV11-2

CDR3: CASSLDRTYEQYF
length: 13
V: TRBV5-1

CDR3: CASRGLNTEAFF
length: 12
V: TRBV6-1

CDR3: CASSQTDSKAFEQYF
length: 15
V: TRBV4-1

CDR3: CASSDDGSWAGELFF
length: 15
V: TRBV6-5

CDR3: CASSYSGRETQYF
length: 13
V: TRBV6-5

CDR3: CAAGRGRRETQYF
length: 13
V: TRBV28

CDR3: CASAGSTDTQYF
length: 12
V: TRBV2

CDR3: CASRTRKNYEQYF
length: 13
V: TRBV27

CDR3: CASSQRVRGINEQFF
length: 15
V: TRBV6-5

CDR3: CASSLLGTSPETQYF
length: 15
V: TRBV6-5

CDR3: CASSFAYNEQFF
length: 12
V: TRBV28

CDR3: CASSLKGNQETQYF
length: 14
V: TRBV7-9

CDR3: CASSSQGALGGELFF
length: 15
V: TRBV5-5

CDR3: CASRGSYEQYF
length: 11
V: TRBV28

CDR3: CASSRQAAYGYTF
length: 13
V: TRBV5-6

CDR3: CASSVVQNSYEQYF
length: 14
V: TRBV9

CDR3: CASSLIRGNTEAFF
length: 14
V: TRBV11-2

CDR3: CASARASGNTIYF
length: 13
V: TRBV19

CDR3: CASWPYELSYNEQFF
length: 15
V: TRBV7-9

CDR3: CASRVTGLGDTIYF
length: 14
V: TRBV19

CDR3: CASSPRQLLHEQYF
length: 14
V: TRBV6-5

CDR3: CASSESRVQSEAFF
length: 14
V: TRBV7-9

CDR3: CASSLNTGAYGYTF
length: 14
V: TRBV5-1

CDR3: CASSLGRAGELFF
length: 13
V: TRBV5-1

CDR3: CASSLQGGDTEAFF
length: 14
V: TRBV5-1

CDR3: CASSPYGADTQYF
length: 13
V: TRBV18

CDR3: CASSFAAGELFF
length: 12
V: TRBV5-5

CDR3: CASSLGPGQRSEQYF
length: 15
V: TRBV7-3

CDR3: CASSLIQRGVYEQYF
length: 15
V: TRBV7-9

CDR3: CASSPYPGTSGAKNIQYF
length: 18
V: TRBV7-2

CDR3: CASSLRDRGRETQYF
length: 15
V: TRBV7-2

CDR3: CASSTGLAGETQYF
length: 14
V: TRBV19

CDR3: CASSPPTSYLQETQYF
length: 16
V: TRBV28